This T cell receptor (beta chain) was sequenced during a study of response to subunit inactivated influenza vaccine. Study-wide results and limits: Authors suggested seasonal influenza vaccinations each recruit few new T cells.

MiXCR, run by TCRdb on the RT-PCR reads, gives a single entry per CDR3 protein. The repertoire includes 500,000 or so distinct CDR3 sequences, more than 15% of them detected once, and less than 4% sits in the top ten. For this clonotype: What it recognizes is unknown.

The germline gives CDR1 LGHNA, CDR2 YNFKEQ. The CDR3 consists of 17 residues. V lost 1 base, J lost 0 bases, and 15 bases lay in between. This chain joins TRBV4-2 and TRBJ1-1; D may be TRBD1 (5 bases). This TCR derives from a man aged 50-75 years who received an inactivated influenza vaccine. The sample was CD4+ T cells sorted from PBMCs, taken approximately 25 months after vaccination. CDR3 amino acids: CASSQGVVRGLNTEAFF. CDR3 coding DNA: TGTGCCAGCAGCCAAGGCGTCGTGCGGGGCCTGAACACTGAAGCTTTCTTT.